This T cell receptor (beta chain) comes out of a study of shared clonotypes between healthy human individuals. Germline CDR1 and CDR2: SGHRS and YFSETQ. The CDR3 is 14 residues long. The trim removed 1 base at V and 4 bases at J, leaving 2 bases unmatched. This table comes from immunoSEQ multiplex PCR, and its TCRdb copy is limited to in-frame clones, with some not included. The sample includes over a million clones, around 74% of them seen just once. This TCR was recovered from a man aged 18 to 30 in good health. The chain combines TRBV5-1 with TRBJ2-1, with 7 bases fitting TRBD1. What was sequenced was memory CD4+ T cells sorted from blood. Subset reported: CD45RA-negative fraction. CDR3 sequence reads: CASSLPGQYNEQFF. CDR3 sequence (DNA): TGCGCCAGCAGCTTGCCGGGACAGTACAATGAGCAGTTCTTC.